This T cell receptor (beta chain) is from a study of Tregs in tolerant kidney transplant recipients. Notes on the study in general: Few patients were studied, so findings need validation in larger groups. The most relevant donor-specific Treg TCRbeta repertoire apparently came from expansion with activated donor B cells. Biological reproducibility was not directly addressed in this study.

Here immunoSEQ multiplex PCR was the method, and the copy in TCRdb shows in-frame clones only, minus some. The sample has over 60,000 clones, 84% seen once. This CDR3 has 11 amino acids. The germline gives CDR1 DFQATT, CDR2 SNEGSKA (reference sequence). With 3 bases removed from V and 8 bases from J, the gap between germline ends came to 8 bases. Details on this clone: What it recognizes is unknown.

Thawed PBMCs were FACS-sorted into unstimulated CD4+CD25+CD127- regulatory T cells, CD4+CD25- non-regulatory cells, CD4 and CD8 cells. This receptor was obtained from a human donor in good health. The chain couples TRBV20-1 to TRBJ2-4; D gene ambiguous. Specimen: CD4+ T cells from blood. The DNA of the CDR3 is TGCAGTGCTAGGGGTGGGCACATTCAGTACTTC. It encodes CSARGGHIQYF.